This entry concerns a single TCR beta chain. There is no known antigen for this receptor. Base qualities were left out, and no much larger clone turns up one base away. The CDR3 regions of human TCRbeta chains were analyzed by immunosequencing. As for the original processing: TCRs in the repertoires were matched against a reference library of SARS-CoV-2-specific TCRs that had been generated with the MIRA antigen-specificity platform. Breadth meant the fraction of unique TCRs that were SARS-CoV-2-associated, whereas depth meant the fraction of total T cells that were SARS-CoV-2-associated. Using the MIRA data, every spike-specific TCR was mapped to the spike region that the TCR reacted to and assigned to either a CD4 or a CD8 class. Log10-transformed breadth and depth values were compared by one-way ANOVA with Sidak's multiple comparisons tests. TCRdb mirrors the immuneACCESS table, restricted to in-frame sequences. Some clones are absent from its copies; in checked studies, under half trace to an unresolved V gene, and the reason for the others is unknown. V and J calls and clone size are copied from that table; D and trimming were computed from the DNA. The sample profile shows roughly 100,000 clones; 88% of them were found once. In total, the top ten clones hold around 9% of the sample.

This sample is drawn from a study of T cell responses to AZD1222 COVID-19 vaccine (dated by TCRdb to the early 2020s). The study in broad terms: AZD1222 recipients given second doses at about 4 weeks or at about 12 weeks were pooled, since spike-specific TCR depth and breadth were not found to differ between the two schedules. TCR sequencing was performed for about 250 trial participants, of whom about 200 were given two doses of AZD1222 and approximately 25 were given two doses of MenACWY control vaccine. Trial participants were enrolled by age into subgroups of 18-55, 56-69 and 70-plus years, and roughly 150, 30 and 60 TCR-sequenced participants, respectively, were included in these subgroups.

The paper's findings and limits, for the study overall: CD4 TCRs associated with the vaccine covered the entire spike protein, and the dominant responses were in regions 160-218 and 743-854. Most participants were white British and females outnumbered males, and the authors suggested that clonal diversity may have been underestimated. Reportedly, almost half of the unique spike-specific TCRs recognized epitopes lying outside the regions that are mutated in the B.1.351 and B.1.1.7 variants. A significant rise in spike-specific TCR breadth and depth was observed after two AZD1222 doses relative to day 0 and relative to MenACWY recipients. Because no day 14 peak-response samples were available, the repertoires could be characterized only after the peak T cell response. In the small 56-69-year group, the increase in depth fell short of significance, most likely because of low power. Conclusions about previously exposed vaccinees were limited because only six AZD1222 recipients were SARS-CoV-2 seropositive at baseline.

The time point label, as the study defines it: baseline before first vaccination. The vaccinee samples were drawn from two UK trials, COV001 and COV002, one of which was a single-blind randomized controlled phase 2/3 trial testing AZD1222 (ChAdOx1 nCoV-19) in healthy adults. For TCRbeta chain sequencing, PBMC samples from trial participants were taken at day 0 and at day 28 after the second dose. Including cysteine and phenylalanine, the CDR3 has 14 amino acids. Of the read, only the CDR3 DNA is kept; its 42 bases are in frame from base 1. CDR1 MGHRA and CDR2 YSYEKL were looked up in the germline V gene. Trimming costs V 0 bases and J 6 bases, and their ends lie 11 bases apart.

Sequencing used peripheral blood, obtained on day 0 of AZD1222 vaccination. The chain was built from TRBV4-1 and TRBJ1-1, with the D gene not clear enough to name. This clonotype originated in an adult in good health. CDR3 protein: CASSQEGPRSEAFF. The DNA is TGCGCCAGCAGCCAAGAAGGGCCCCGATCTGAAGCTTTCTTT.